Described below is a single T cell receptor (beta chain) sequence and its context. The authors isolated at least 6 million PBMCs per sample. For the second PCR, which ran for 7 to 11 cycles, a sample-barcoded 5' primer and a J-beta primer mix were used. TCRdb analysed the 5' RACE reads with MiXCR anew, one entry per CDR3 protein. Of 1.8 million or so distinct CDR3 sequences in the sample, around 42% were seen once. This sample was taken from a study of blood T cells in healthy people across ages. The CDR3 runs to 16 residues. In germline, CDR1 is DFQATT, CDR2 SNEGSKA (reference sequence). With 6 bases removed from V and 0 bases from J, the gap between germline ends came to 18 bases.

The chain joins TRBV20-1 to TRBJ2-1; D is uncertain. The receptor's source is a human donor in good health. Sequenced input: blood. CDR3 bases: TGCAGTGCACGAATCTTTGACGCCAACTCCTACAATGAGCAGTTCTTC. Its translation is CSARIFDANSYNEQFF.